Listed below are T cell receptor beta chains from one sample, sequenced in a study of blood T cell repertoires in COVID-19. Generated by immunoSEQ multiplex PCR, the TCRdb table keeps only in-frame clones and is missing some. This table holds about 110,000 clones, over 60% found once. Sequenced input: peripheral blood. These receptors were taken from a human donor in a cohort sampled during active or convalescent COVID-19. CDR3s include the opening cysteine and the closing phenylalanine or tryptophan. A D gene is named only where the DNA matches it firmly. Size is stated for part of the rows, as once, few or many counts, or as a class when the clone is expanded.

>TRBV19|15|.|TRBJ2-2|TRBD1
CASSLLDRDTGELFF
TGTGCCAGTAGCTTATTGGACAGGGACACCGGGGAGCTGTTTTTT
>TRBV11-3|16|.|TRBJ2-2|TRBD2
CASSPVAGVNTGELFF
TGTGCCAGCAGCCCTGTAGCGGGAGTGAACACCGGGGAGCTGTTTTTT
>TRBV10-3|16|few|TRBJ2-1|.
CAISESGRGSYNEQFF
TGTGCCATCAGTGAGTCTGGGCGGGGATCCTACAATGAGCAGTTCTTC
>TRBV11-3|16|.|TRBJ2-2|TRBD2
CASSRGLAGGTGELFF
TGTGCCAGCAGCAGAGGACTAGCGGGAGGGACCGGGGAGCTGTTTTTT
>TRBV28|16|.|TRBJ2-1|TRBD2
CASSQIRTSGSNEQFF
TGTGCCAGCAGCCAAATCCGGACTAGCGGGAGTAATGAGCAGTTCTTC
>TRBV5-4|14|.|TRBJ2-3|.
CASSFGAITDTQYF
TGTGCCAGCAGCTTCGGTGCCATCACAGATACGCAGTATTTT
>TRBV18|14|few|TRBJ1-4|.
CASSPDRSMEKLFF
TGTGCCAGCTCACCAGACAGGTCGATGGAAAAACTGTTTTTT
>TRBV12-3/TRBV12-4|13|.|TRBJ1-2|TRBD1
CASSPTGANGYTF
TGTGCCAGCAGTCCCACAGGGGCGAATGGCTACACCTTC
>TRBV24-1|15|.|TRBJ2-7|TRBD1
CATSAGGTGIHEQYF
TGTGCCACCAGTGCCGGTGGGACAGGGATCCACGAGCAGTACTTC
>TRBV5-4|14|.|TRBJ1-6|TRBD1
CASSADRVDSPLHF
TGTGCCAGCAGCGCGGACAGGGTTGATTCACCCCTCCACTTT
>TRBV15|12|once|TRBJ2-1|.
CATSRALNEQFF
TGTGCCACCAGCAGAGCCCTCAATGAGCAGTTCTTC
>TRBV4-3|21|.|TRBJ2-1|TRBD2
CASSQFPRTSGGARGSYEQFF
TGCGCCAGCAGCCAATTCCCCAGGACTAGCGGGGGGGCCAGAGGTAGCTATGAGCAGTTCTTC
>TRBV4-3|14|.|TRBJ1-2|TRBD1
CASSQGRQGAGYTF
TGCGCCAGCAGCCAAGGGAGACAGGGTGCTGGCTACACCTTC
>TRBV28|15|.|TRBJ2-1|TRBD2
CASSLPSGGAYEQFF
TGTGCCAGCAGTTTGCCTAGCGGGGGGGCATATGAGCAGTTCTTC
>TRBV11-2|15|.|TRBJ2-7|TRBD2
CASSVMGLAVDEQYF
TGTGCCAGCAGCGTAATGGGACTAGCGGTCGACGAGCAGTACTTC
>TRBV5-1|15|.|TRBJ1-2|.
CASSFSLSQNYGYTF
TGCGCCAGCAGCTTTTCACTATCACAAAACTATGGCTACACCTTC
>TRBV29-1|13|.|TRBJ1-1|TRBD1
CSARGTAATKAFF
TGCAGCGCCCGAGGGACAGCGGCCACAAAAGCTTTCTTT
>TRBV27|16|.|TRBJ2-1|TRBD2
CASSERAGVRYNEQFF
TGTGCCAGCAGTGAGAGGGCGGGAGTGCGGTACAATGAGCAGTTCTTC
>TRBV19|13|.|TRBJ2-6|.
CASSTSGANVLTF
TGTGCCAGTAGTACGTCCGGGGCCAACGTCCTGACTTTC
>TRBV28|15|.|TRBJ1-6|.
CASSLRSIRRSPLHF
TGTGCCAGCAGTTTAAGGTCCATCAGGCGCTCACCCCTCCACTTT
>TRBV30|13|.|TRBJ1-3|TRBD1
CAWARGLGNTIYF
TGTGCCTGGGCCAGGGGGCTCGGAAACACCATATATTTT
>TRBV30|17|.|TRBJ2-2|.
CAWSATINSANTGELFF
TGTGCCTGGAGTGCCACTATAAACTCCGCGAACACCGGGGAGCTGTTTTTT
>TRBV19|14|.|TRBJ1-4|TRBD1
CASLDRAQNEKLFF
TGTGCCAGCCTGGACAGGGCGCAGAATGAAAAACTGTTTTTT
>TRBV6-5|13|.|TRBJ1-4|.
CASRQGGTEKLFF
TGTGCCAGTCGCCAGGGTGGTACTGAAAAACTGTTTTTT
>TRBV4-2|16|.|TRBJ2-3|TRBD1
CASSQTGTGSTDTQYF
TGTGCCAGCAGCCAGACCGGGACAGGGAGCACAGATACGCAGTATTTT
>TRBV28|17|.|TRBJ1-2|.
CASSLGPLGQIYYGYTF
TGTGCCAGCAGTTTGGGACCACTCGGACAGATATACTATGGCTACACCTTC
>TRBV30|14|.|TRBJ2-1|.
CAWKDKSSYNEQFF
TGTGCCTGGAAAGACAAGAGCTCCTACAATGAGCAGTTCTTC
>TRBV24-1|14|.|TRBJ1-5|.
CATSERGGNQPQHF
TGTGCCACCAGTGAAAGGGGTGGAAATCAGCCCCAGCATTTT
>TRBV29-1|12|.|TRBJ1-2|.
CSVLLAPYGYTF
TGCAGCGTGTTATTGGCCCCGTATGGCTACACCTTC
>TRBV11-2|14|few|TRBJ1-2|.
CASSSFGKEGGYTF
TGTGCCAGCAGCTCCTTTGGGAAGGAGGGTGGCTACACCTTC
>TRBV2|14|.|TRBJ2-7|.
CASSDLGDTNEQYF
TGTGCCAGCAGTGACTTGGGGGACACTAACGAGCAGTACTTC
>TRBV4-1|17|many|TRBJ2-7|TRBD2
CASSQVNMGLAGHEQYF
TGCGCCAGCAGCCAAGTAAATATGGGACTAGCGGGCCACGAGCAGTACTTC
>TRBV28|15|.|TRBJ1-4|TRBD1
CASRYLGGAYEKLFF
TGTGCCAGCAGATATTTAGGGGGCGCATATGAAAAACTGTTTTTT
>TRBV13|16|.|TRBJ1-2|TRBD1
CASSLGTGPQPYGYTF
TGTGCCAGCAGCTTAGGGACAGGGCCGCAACCTTATGGCTACACCTTC
>TRBV19|14|.|TRBJ1-1|.
CASSIELQNTEAFF
TGTGCCAGTAGTATAGAACTCCAGAACACTGAAGCTTTCTTT
>TRBV6-5|15|.|TRBJ1-2|.
CASARPGGKVGGYTF
TGTGCCAGCGCCAGACCCGGGGGGAAGGTGGGAGGCTACACCTTC
>TRBV19|19|.|TRBJ1-5|.
CASSTPTGGRQIERQPQHF
TGTGCCAGTAGTACCCCCACGGGGGGTCGGCAAATTGAACGTCAGCCCCAGCATTTT
>TRBV7-8|16|.|TRBJ2-7|TRBD2
CASSFLEGGISYEQYF
TGTGCCAGCAGCTTCCTGGAGGGAGGGATTTCCTACGAGCAGTACTTC
>TRBV7-2|16|.|TRBJ2-2|TRBD2
CASSWGLAGGDRELFF
TGTGCCAGCAGCTGGGGACTAGCGGGGGGGGACCGGGAGCTGTTTTTT
>TRBV7-2|15|once|TRBJ2-3|TRBD1
CASTRQGFSPDTQYF
TGTGCCAGCACCCGACAGGGGTTCTCCCCAGATACGCAGTATTTT
>TRBV4-1|15|.|TRBJ2-4|.
CASSQVGAVFGIQYF
TGCGCCAGCAGCCAAGTCGGAGCGGTTTTTGGCATTCAGTACTTC
>TRBV19|15|.|TRBJ2-3|TRBD1
CASRLTGPSTDTQYF
TGTGCCAGTAGATTGACAGGGCCTAGCACAGATACGCAGTATTTT